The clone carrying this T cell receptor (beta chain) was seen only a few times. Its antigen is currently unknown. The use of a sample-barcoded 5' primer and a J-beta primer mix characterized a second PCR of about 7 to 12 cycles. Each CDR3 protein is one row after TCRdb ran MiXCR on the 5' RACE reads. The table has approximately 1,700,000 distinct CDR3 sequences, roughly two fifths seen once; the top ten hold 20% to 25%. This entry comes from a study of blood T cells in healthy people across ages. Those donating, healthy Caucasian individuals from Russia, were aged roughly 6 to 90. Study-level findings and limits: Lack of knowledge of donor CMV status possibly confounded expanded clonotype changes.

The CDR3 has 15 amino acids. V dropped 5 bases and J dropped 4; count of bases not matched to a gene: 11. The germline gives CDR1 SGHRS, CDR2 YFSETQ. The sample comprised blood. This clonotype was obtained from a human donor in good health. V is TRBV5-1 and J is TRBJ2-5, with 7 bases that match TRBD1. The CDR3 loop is CASRYGTAMRETQYF. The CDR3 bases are TGCGCCAGCAGATATGGGACAGCGATGCGAGAGACCCAGTACTTC.